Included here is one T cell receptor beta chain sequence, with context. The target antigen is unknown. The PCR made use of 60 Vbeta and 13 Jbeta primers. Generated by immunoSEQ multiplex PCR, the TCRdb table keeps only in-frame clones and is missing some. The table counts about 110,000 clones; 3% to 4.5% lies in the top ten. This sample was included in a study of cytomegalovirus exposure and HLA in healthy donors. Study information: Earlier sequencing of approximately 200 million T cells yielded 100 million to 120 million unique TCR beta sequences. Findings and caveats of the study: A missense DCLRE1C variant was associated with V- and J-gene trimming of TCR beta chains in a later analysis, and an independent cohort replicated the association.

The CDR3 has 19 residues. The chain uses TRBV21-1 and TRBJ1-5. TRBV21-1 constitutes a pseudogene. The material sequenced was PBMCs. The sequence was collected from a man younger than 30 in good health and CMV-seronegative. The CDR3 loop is CASTPRDLGPTYSNQPQHF. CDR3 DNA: TGTGCCAGCACCCCTAGGGACTTGGGACCGACTTATAGCAATCAGCCCCAGCATTTT.